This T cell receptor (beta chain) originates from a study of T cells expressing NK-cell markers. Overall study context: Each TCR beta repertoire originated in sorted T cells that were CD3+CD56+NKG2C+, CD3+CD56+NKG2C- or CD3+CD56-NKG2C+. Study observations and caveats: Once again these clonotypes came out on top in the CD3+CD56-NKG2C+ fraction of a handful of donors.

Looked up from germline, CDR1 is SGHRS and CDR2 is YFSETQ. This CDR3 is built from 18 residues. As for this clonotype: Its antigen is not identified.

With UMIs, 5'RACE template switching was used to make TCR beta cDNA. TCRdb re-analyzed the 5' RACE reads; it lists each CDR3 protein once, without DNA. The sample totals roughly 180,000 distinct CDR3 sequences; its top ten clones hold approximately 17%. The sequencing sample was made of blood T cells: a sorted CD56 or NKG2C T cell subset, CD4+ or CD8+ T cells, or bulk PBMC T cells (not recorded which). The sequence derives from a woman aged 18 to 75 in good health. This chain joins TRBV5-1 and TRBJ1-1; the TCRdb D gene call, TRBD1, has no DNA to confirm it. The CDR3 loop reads CASSFPRDRGMPDTEAFF.